Listed below are T cell receptor beta chains from one sample, sequenced in a study of follicular helper T cells after annual influenza vaccination. Measured with immunoSEQ multiplex PCR; TCRdb has only the in-frame clones, and not every one. Seen here are some 15,000 clones, almost 85% observed once, and the top ten hold about 0.27%. The input for sequencing was CXCR5- memory CD4+ T cells sorted from blood, taken on the day of influenza vaccination. The receptors were gathered from an adult who received the influenza vaccine. Both conserved end residues are part of each CDR3. Size tells how often a clone was seen (once, few, many) or the class of an expanded clone, and some rows leave it out.

>NA|TRBJ2-2|17|TRBV25-1
CASTWGGGPANTGELFF
>once|TRBJ2-1|14|TRBV28
CASRTGGAYNEQFF
>NA|TRBJ2-7|18|TRBV19
CASSPKPPWGRASYEQYF
>NA|TRBJ2-1|16|TRBV19
CASRTPGQGAWDEQFF
>NA|TRBJ2-6|14|TRBV5-1
CASSLGAGANVLTF
>once|TRBJ1-3|14|TRBV14
CASSLLGGRNTIYF
>NA|TRBJ2-7|16|TRBV6-1
CGSSEREGRGIYEQYF
>NA|TRBJ1-1|16|TRBV6-6
CASRNSGVGRNTEAFF
>NA|TRBJ1-1|13|TRBV10-2
CASKGRKNTEAFF
>NA|TRBJ2-3|15|TRBV6-5
CASSPGRFRTDTQYF
>NA|TRBJ2-5|12|TRBV18
CASSPGVETQYF
>NA|TRBJ1-6|15|TRBV6-1
CASSEFVGAGSPLHF
>few|TRBJ1-1|16|TRBV4-2
CASSQRTDRLNTEAFF
>NA|TRBJ2-2|15|TRBV23-1
CASSPADGDTGELFF
>NA|TRBJ1-5|15|TRBV4-2
CASSLSSGGNQPQHF
>few|TRBJ1-1|13|TRBV5-6
CASRRTGDTEAFF
>NA|TRBJ2-7|12|TRBV30
CAWSVDRYEQYF
>NA|TRBJ2-3|15|TRBV4-3
CASSQRGLSTDTQYF
>NA|TRBJ2-2|16|TRBV18
CASSTSTSSNTGELFF
>NA|TRBJ2-6|17|TRBV18
CASSPWTGRAGANVLTF
>NA|TRBJ1-2|15|TRBV5-1
CASSLGQGYFYGYTF
>NA|TRBJ2-7|14|TRBV7-2
CASSPRTGTYEQYF
>NA|TRBJ2-1|12|TRBV6-4
CASSVDGNEQFF
>NA|TRBJ2-7|16|TRBV6-5
CASSYQPSLWANEQYF
>NA|TRBJ1-2|15|TRBV11-3
CASSLDPGQGEGYTF
>NA|TRBJ2-7|15|TRBV18
CASSPGTSGVYEQYF
>few|TRBJ1-2|12|TRBV28
CASSLRNYGYTF
>NA|TRBJ1-5|17|TRBV15
CATRGRGDGYSNQPQHF
>once|TRBJ1-2|13|TRBV6-1
CASIITLSGGYTF
>NA|TRBJ2-1|16|TRBV7-3
CASSPLNRGGRNEQFF
>once|TRBJ2-3|21|TRBV5-1
CASSSPRGSGEITSSTDTQYF
>NA|TRBJ2-2|13|TRBV29-1
CSVGQGAIGELFF
>NA|TRBJ2-4|16|TRBV28
CASSTSGTGSWNIQYF
>once|TRBJ2-5|15|TRBV7-9
CASSLGDRAEETQYF
>NA|TRBJ2-2|16|TRBV5-1
CASGNLLAGGTGELFF
>NA|TRBJ1-3|18|TRBV27
CASSWSLFFGCSGNTIYF
>few|TRBJ2-7|11|TRBV2
CASTKLYEQYF
>NA|TRBJ2-5|16|TRBV7-2
CASSLVVAGGHETQYF
>NA|TRBJ1-1|13|TRBV6-5
CASSPLQGGPLFF